This T cell receptor (beta chain) stems from a study of shared clonotypes between healthy human individuals (dated by TCRdb to 2020 to 2022). With respect to the entire study: Two women and a few men aged 18 to 49 years were included in the cohort. For each donor, CD4 naive and CD4 memory were each run on three plates, CD8 naive on two plates, and CD8 memory on one plate. The study deeply sequenced blood TCR repertoires of about 5 healthy adults to estimate repertoire size and the extent of clonotype sharing between individuals. Different laboratories and diverse techniques were used to prepare libraries and sequence TCR repertoires, to increase sequencing depth and limit assay-specific biases. Leukapheresis yielded between about 0.94 and 9.5 billion PBMCs per donor.

Results and caveats for the whole study, not just this receptor: Estimated clonotype richness was generally larger for naive than for memory subsets. Sampling was restricted to blood, and TCR repertoires in tissue are likely to differ from TCR repertoires in blood. Pairwise subsampling led to the expectation that sequencing depth would affect the degree of clonotype sharing among donors. The small number of donors limited the genetic and exposure-history diversity represented. Incomplete sequencing was indicated by rarefaction of sorted-subset datasets, despite the large sequencing depth. Compared with non-shared clonotypes, clonotypes shared by all four sorted-subset donors had higher generation probabilities. About 4.5% of naive CD4, 3.5% of naive CD8, 2.3% of memory CD4, and 0.35% to 0.5% of memory CD8 clonotypes were shared across a handful of donors.

The donors were healthy, HIV-negative adults with no recently reported acute infections or vaccinations. Every donor was a Caucasian adult residing in Nashville, Tennessee, USA. CD4+ T cells were enriched through magnetic negative selection, after which naive cells were positively selected on CD45RA and the remaining negative fraction served as the memory subset. After blood collection by leukapheresis, PBMCs were isolated using Ficoll-Histopaque density gradient centrifugation and then cryopreserved in the vapor phase of liquid nitrogen. Purity and quantity of every magnetically sorted T cell population were checked by analytical flow cytometry. Genomic DNA was isolated from every sorted fraction and measured by UV absorbance on a Nanodrop 2000c. Using the deep immunoSEQ assay, multiplex PCR amplified TCR CDR3 regions from genomic DNA. Genomic DNA extracted from each cell subset was distributed evenly over all wells of several immunoSEQ 96-well plates, and each plate served as one replicate. Each replicate PCR for sorted subsets received approximately 200 ng genomic DNA, equal to 30,000 or so T cell genomes. Purified libraries were measured with a Qubit 3.0 fluorometer, size-checked on a Bioanalyzer 2100, and measured again with the KAPA Library Quantification kit. Each immunoSEQ 96-well plate was sequenced on its own single-read 150-cycle Illumina NextSeq 550 flow cell. For the original study's pipeline: Because only junctional sequences without quality scores were contained in the immunoSEQ output, filtering matching that applied to full-length reads could not be performed. Sequences were annotated with PyIR, a Python wrapper for IgBLAST v1.9, and V/J genes and CDR3 were assigned using IMGT germline references. Reads with weak V/J assignments (E-value above 1e-6), missing CDR3, stop codons, out-of-frame junctions, or ambiguous translated residues were removed. A V3J clonotype was defined by an identical inferred V gene, J gene, and CDR3 amino acid sequence. Percentage overlap between repertoires was calculated by dividing the number of shared unique clonotypes by the size of the smaller repertoire. RTK rarefaction, the Chao1 estimator, and Recon v2.1 estimates of unobserved clonotypes were used to assess repertoire richness. OLGA was used to compute generation probabilities for all TCRbeta clonotypes that the gDNA method yielded from a handful of donors. Sourced from immuneACCESS, this table was stored by TCRdb with only in-frame sequences that have V and J called. A share of the clones is absent; for the studies checked, an unresolved V gene accounts for under half, and the remainder has no known explanation. That table furnishes V, J and clone size, whereas the DNA furnished D and trimming. The sample contains a few million clones, 80% to 95% of them found a single time. Of the sample, 0.37% is held by the ten largest clones.

Notes on this clone: The clone's antigen remains unknown. The sample holds no much larger clone one base away, and base qualities are not on file.

Spanning cysteine to phenylalanine, the CDR3 consists of 14 amino acids. CDR3 DNA only is kept here, 42 bases in frame from base 1. In the germline V gene, CDR1 corresponds to MGHDK and CDR2 to SYGVNS. V is cut back by 5 bases and J by 4 bases, with 6 bases in the junction unmatched. Sequencing was performed on naive CD4+ T cells from PBMCs. The sample's cell subset or site label, decoded: CD45RA+ positively selected. The receptor was isolated from a man between 18 and 29 years old in good health. Some clones in this sample may be carry-over from other donors' samples. The chain employs TRBV25-1 and TRBJ2-5, with TRBD1 matching 8 junction bases. The encoded CDR3 is CASSRTGMRETQYF. DNA sequence: TGTGCCAGCAGTCGGACAGGGATGCGAGAGACCCAGTACTTC.